These 29 T cell receptor beta chains came from one sample sequenced in a study of T-cell reconstitution after alpha-beta-depleted transplantation in children. Construction of the TCRbeta library involved unique molecular identifiers. Each CDR3 protein gets one entry after TCRdb re-called the PCR reads with MiXCR. This table holds 300,000 to 400,000 distinct CDR3 sequences, roughly 13% found once. This material consisted of PBMCs, taken from the stem cell graft. These receptors were collected from a human donor who donated a stem cell graft to a child with Fanconi anemia.

The sample holds many counts of this clonotype. V and J are TRBV5-6 and TRBJ2-3; the D gene is possibly TRBD2 (6 bases). Trimming left V 5 bases short and J 4 bases short, with 20 bases between. The CDR3 length is 16 residues. In germline, CDR1 is SGHDT, CDR2 YYEEEE. The DNA for the CDR3 is TGTGCCAGCAGTCTCGGAGGGGCCTGGGAGGCAGATACGCAGTATTTT. This encodes CASSLGGAWEADTQYF.

V usage is TRBV2 and J usage is TRBJ2-7; D perhaps matches TRBD1 (6 bases). Germline loops: CDR1 SNHLY, CDR2 FYNNEI. V lost 5 bases and J lost 0, with 14 bases in between. This CDR3 is 15 amino acids long. CDR3 protein: CASSIQGSLSYEQYF. In nucleotides, the CDR3 is TGTGCCAGCAGTATACAGGGTTCACTCTCCTACGAGCAGTACTTC.

The CDR3 is CSASDRVEAFF. For the CDR3, the DNA is TGCAGTGCTAGCGACAGGGTGGAAGCTTTCTTT. This chain joins TRBV20-1 and TRBJ1-1; 7 bases align to TRBD1. After removal of 3 bases from V and 8 bases from J, the junction contained 3 bases not matched to a gene. The CDR3 extends over 11 amino acids. Germline V gene data show CDR1 as DFQATT and CDR2 as SNEGSKA (reference sequence).

There are many counts of this clonotype. The chain combines TRBV9 with TRBJ2-5; D gene uncertain. CDR3 length: 15 amino acids. The germline V and J ends were trimmed by 0 bases and 1 base, with 10 bases remaining between them. Germline CDR1 SGDLS, CDR2 YYNGEE. The CDR3 protein is CASSVAAGRQETQYF. CDR3 nucleotide sequence: TGTGCCAGCAGCGTAGCTGCAGGACGCCAAGAGACCCAGTACTTC. Using reference TRBV9 and TRBJ2-5 for the parts outside the CDR3, the full variable domain is DSGVTQTPKHLITATGQRVTLRCSPRSGDLSVYWYQQSLDQGLQFLIQYYNGEERAKGNILERFSAQQFPDLHSELNLSSLELGDSALYFCASSVAAGRQETQYFGPGTRLLVL.

In its sample, this clonotype was seen many times. The rearrangement links TRBV28 to TRBJ2-7; TRBD1 might be the D (7 bases). The germline V and J ends were trimmed by 10 bases and 5 bases, with 18 bases remaining between them. The CDR3 extends over 13 amino acids. Germline CDR1 MDHEN, CDR2 SYDVKM. DNA for the CDR3: TGTGCCACCTCCAGACAGGGAGGAAACGAGCAGTACGTC. It translates to CATSRQGGNEQYV.

The CDR3 DNA sequence: TGTGCCAGCAGGCGGGGCGGTTCCTACGAGCAGTACTTC. It yields the protein CASRRGGSYEQYF. V gene TRBV3-1 combines with J gene TRBJ2-7; D may be TRBD2 (6 bases). V lost 6 bases to trimming and J lost 1 base, with 10 bases between them. This CDR3 has 13 residues. CDR1 LGHDT and CDR2 YNNKEL come from the germline V gene (reference sequence).

The chain recombines TRBV11-3 with TRBJ2-5; 7 bases match TRBD1. CDR3 length equals 16 residues. Germline CDR1 is SGHNT and CDR2 is YENEEA. Unmatched junction bases numbered 11, after V lost 5 bases and J lost 2 bases. The CDR3 nucleotides are TGTGCCAGCAGCAAGGGACAGAGGTCGCCTCAAGAGACCCAGTACTTC. This codes for CASSKGQRSPQETQYF. Using reference TRBV11-3 and TRBJ2-5 for the parts outside the CDR3, the full variable domain is EAGVVQSPRYKIIEKKQPVAFWCNPISGHNTLYWYLQNLGQGPELLIRYENEEAVDDSQLPKDRFSAERLKGVDSTLKIQPAELGDSAVYLCASSKGQRSPQETQYFGPGTRLLVL.

This chain connects TRBV5-1 to TRBJ2-3; 14 bases are shared with TRBD2. There are 20 residues in the CDR3. Losses at the gene ends were 1 base for V and 2 bases for J; bases not matched to a gene: 12. The germline gives CDR1 SGHRS, CDR2 YFSETQ. DNA for the CDR3: TGCGCCAGCAGCTTGAAAGGACTAGCGGGGGGCCCCCGGGACACAGATACGCAGTATTTT. It translates to CASSLKGLAGGPRDTDTQYF.

This clonotype occurred a few times. The chain is built from TRBV7-2 and TRBJ2-7; D ambiguous. V dropped 5 bases and J dropped 6 bases, with 11 bases sitting between them. CDR1 SGHTA and CDR2 FQGNSA come from the germline V gene. CDR3 length: 12 amino acids. As DNA, the CDR3 is TGTGCCAGCAGCCCCACCTTACCCGAGCAGTACTTC. Protein product: CASSPTLPEQYF.

The chain links TRBV5-1 to TRBJ2-2; TRBD1 might be the D (6 bases). Germline CDR1 reads SGHRS; CDR2 reads YFSETQ. CDR3 length equals 13 residues. V lost 3 bases and J lost 7, with 10 bases in between. This chain's CDR3 is CASSSGQNGELFF. As DNA, the CDR3 is TGCGCCAGCAGCTCAGGACAGAACGGGGAGCTGTTTTTT.

In this sample, this clonotype turned up many times. V gene TRBV5-1 combines with J gene TRBJ2-3; D remains unclear. V dropped 0 bases and J dropped 1 base, with 9 bases sitting between them. Looked up from germline, CDR1 is SGHRS and CDR2 is YFSETQ. CDR3 length: 15 residues. The CDR3 protein is CASSLEGLRTDTQYF. The CDR3 DNA reads as TGCGCCAGCAGCTTGGAAGGTCTTCGCACAGATACGCAGTATTTT.

This clonotype came up a few times. The CDR3 sequence is CASSQEMAVNAGEQFF. DNA of the CDR3: TGCGCCAGCAGCCAAGAAATGGCCGTAAACGCGGGGGAGCAGTTCTTC. The gene calls are TRBV4-3 and TRBJ2-1; D is perhaps TRBD2 (6 bases). This CDR3 spans 16 amino acids. V lost 0 bases and J 10 bases, leaving 19 bases between the germline ends. CDR1 LGHNA and CDR2 YSLEER come from the germline V gene.

This clonotype occurred a few times. The rearrangement links TRBV10-3 to TRBJ2-1; 7 bases line up with TRBD2. Germline values: CDR1 ENHRY, CDR2 SYGVKD. The J segment lost 10 bases and the V segment lost 8 bases, leaving 5 bases of the junction unmatched. The CDR3 is 11 residues long. The CDR3 spells CAIREDYEQFF. The CDR3 DNA follows: TGTGCCATCCGGGAGGATTACGAGCAGTTCTTC.

The gene calls are TRBV10-3 and TRBJ2-1; D gene uncertain. The V gene's germline CDR1 is ENHRY and CDR2 SYGVKD. The CDR3 consists of 13 residues. Trimming stripped 8 bases from V and 7 bases from J, with 15 bases between. For the CDR3, the DNA is TGTGCCATCCTGGCACAATTGGGGAATGAGCAGTTCTTC. This gives the protein CAILAQLGNEQFF.

This clonotype came up a few times. The chain employs TRBV5-1 and TRBJ2-3; D is ambiguous. Trimming removed 2 bases at V and 6 bases at J, with 10 bases between. CDR1 SGHRS and CDR2 YFSETQ come from the germline V gene. The CDR3 has 13 residues. DNA for the CDR3: TGCGCCAGCAGCTTAGCCCCCATGGATACGCAGTATTTT. This gives the protein CASSLAPMDTQYF.

Many counts were recorded for this clonotype. The CDR3 sequence is CASSLGVTNTDTQYF. In nucleotides, the CDR3 is TGCGCCAGCTCTCTTGGCGTGACCAACACAGATACGCAGTATTTT. The chain uses TRBV10-1 and TRBJ2-3; D gene uncertain. CDR3 length: 15 residues. From germline, CDR1 is WNHNN and CDR2 SYGVQD (reference sequence). V shed 8 bases and J shed 2 bases, with 17 bases lying between them.

This clonotype was picked up many times. The chain recombines TRBV27 with TRBJ2-5, with TRBD1 identical over 7 bases. This CDR3 region has 11 residues. From germline, CDR1 is MNHEY and CDR2 SMNVEV (reference sequence). Losses at the gene ends were 5 bases for V and 12 bases for J; bases not matched to a gene: 6. The CDR3 nucleotides read TGTGCCAGCAGTCTCGGACAGGAAAAGTACTTC. Protein: CASSLGQEKYF.

This clonotype was recorded at least ten times. This chain uses TRBV9 with TRBJ2-1, with D possibly being TRBD2 (6 bases). Looked up from germline, CDR1 is SGDLS and CDR2 is YYNGEE. The CDR3 is 14 residues long. The ends were cut back, 1 base at V and 7 bases at J, with 12 bases in the middle. CDR3 DNA: TGTGCCAGCAGCGTAAACCTAGCGTCGAATGAGCAGTTCTTC. As protein: CASSVNLASNEQFF.

The chain is built from TRBV4-1 and TRBJ2-1, with D unclear. The CDR3 spans 15 residues. Germline CDR1 reads MGHRA; CDR2 reads YSYEKL. Trimming took off 1 base at V and 14 bases at J, with 21 bases between the two ends. The CDR3 DNA reads as TGCGCCAGCAGCCAAGTTGTAAGCACCTTATCCGGAGAGTTCTTC. Protein: CASSQVVSTLSGEFF.

This clonotype was seen a few times. The chain has TRBV11-2 and TRBJ2-7, with TRBD1 identical over 8 bases. V shed 2 bases and J 7 bases; nucleotides not matched to a gene: 7. The CDR3 spans 14 residues. Germline loops: CDR1 SGHAT, CDR2 FQNNGV. The CDR3 here is CASSLQGAEREQYV. CDR3 nucleotide sequence: TGTGCCAGCAGCTTACAGGGGGCGGAAAGAGAGCAGTACGTC.

CDR3 DNA: TGTGCCAGCAGTTCTGGGAAATGGGCTCGCAACAATGAGCAGTTCTTC. It encodes CASSSGKWARNNEQFF. J is TRBJ2-1 and V is TRBV28; D is undetermined. Germline CDR1 and CDR2: MDHEN and SYDVKM. Trimming removed 4 bases at V and 5 bases at J, with 18 bases between. The CDR3 runs 16 residues. Full variable domain (outside the CDR3, taken from reference TRBV28 and TRBJ2-1): DVKVTQSSRYLVKRTGEKVFLECVQDMDHENMFWYRQDPGLGLRLIYFSYDVKMKEKGDIPEGYSVSREKKERFSLILESASTNQTSMYLCASSSGKWARNNEQFFGPGTRLTVL.

This clonotype was observed a few times. The chain employs TRBV2 and TRBJ1-5; 7 bases are a match to TRBD1. The junction had 7 bases not matched to a gene; V was cut back by 4 bases and J by 4 bases. The germline gives CDR1 SNHLY, CDR2 FYNNEI. The CDR3 sequence is 15 residues long. DNA for the CDR3: TGTGCCAGCAGTGGCGGACAGGAGTTTAATCAGCCCCAGCATTTT. This translates into CASSGGQEFNQPQHF.

This chain links TRBV3-1 with TRBJ1-6; D not resolved. This CDR3 has 13 residues. Germline CDR1 reads LGHDT; CDR2 reads YNNKEL (reference sequence). Deletions cut 1 base from V and 7 bases from J, with 5 bases between. The CDR3 sequence: CASSQAMNSPLHF. In DNA form, the CDR3 reads TGTGCCAGCAGCCAAGCGATGAATTCACCCCTCCACTTT.

The chain carries TRBV2 and TRBJ2-2; 7 nucleotides agree with TRBD1. The CDR3 runs 12 residues. The V and J ends lost 8 bases and 3 bases, in that order; junction bases with no gene match: 0. Germline V gene lookup returns CDR1 SNHLY and CDR2 FYNNEI. The CDR3 protein is CASGTDTGELFF. Written as DNA, the CDR3 is TGTGCCAGCGGGACAGACACCGGGGAGCTGTTTTTT.

In this sample, this clonotype turned up many times. The chain combines TRBV12-3 or TRBV12-4 with TRBJ1-1; 7 nucleotides match TRBD1. Trimming at V came to 6 bases and at J to 0 bases, leaving 10 bases not matched to a gene. The CDR3 spans 16 residues. The CDR3 protein is CASSPRTGALNTEAFF. DNA of the CDR3: TGTGCCAGCAGCCCCAGGACAGGAGCGTTGAACACTGAAGCTTTCTTT.

This clonotype was seen a handful of times. This chain connects TRBV29-1 to TRBJ2-7; D unresolved. There are 12 residues in the CDR3. CDR1 and CDR2 from the germline V gene are SQVTM and ANQGSEA. Trimming left V 2 bases short and J 1 base short, with 6 bases between. The CDR3 loop reads CSVETPSYEQYF. CDR3 coding DNA: TGCAGCGTTGAAACCCCTTCCTACGAGCAGTACTTC.

In this sample, this clonotype turned up many times. The rearrangement links TRBV6-1 to TRBJ2-3; D assignment may be TRBD1 or TRBD2 (6 bases each). This CDR3 is built from 15 residues. Germline CDR1 reads MNHNS; CDR2 reads SASEGT. V was shortened by 8 bases and J by 2 bases, with 17 bases between the two germline ends. Written as DNA, the CDR3 is TGTGCCAGCGGTCAAGGGGGAGGCTACACAGATACGCAGTATTTT. Its protein is CASGQGGGYTDTQYF.

This clonotype was observed at least ten times. V gene TRBV12-3 or TRBV12-4 combines with J gene TRBJ2-1, with 10 bases matching TRBD2. The CDR3 has 14 amino acids. J gave up 8 bases and V 6 bases, and 7 bases lay outside the gene matches. CDR3 amino acids: CASSYTSGVHEQFF. CDR3 in DNA: TGTGCCAGCAGCTACACTAGCGGGGTCCATGAGCAGTTCTTC.

This clonotype has at least ten counts. The chain uses TRBV7-8 and TRBJ2-3; 9 bases are shared with TRBD1. The germline V gene encodes CDR1 SGHVS and CDR2 FQNEAQ. The CDR3 length is 14 residues. Trimming took 5 bases from V and 4 from J; bases not matched to a gene: 4. CDR3 in amino acids: CASSPTGGSDTQYF. CDR3 sequence (DNA): TGTGCCAGCAGCCCGACAGGGGGGTCAGATACGCAGTATTTT.